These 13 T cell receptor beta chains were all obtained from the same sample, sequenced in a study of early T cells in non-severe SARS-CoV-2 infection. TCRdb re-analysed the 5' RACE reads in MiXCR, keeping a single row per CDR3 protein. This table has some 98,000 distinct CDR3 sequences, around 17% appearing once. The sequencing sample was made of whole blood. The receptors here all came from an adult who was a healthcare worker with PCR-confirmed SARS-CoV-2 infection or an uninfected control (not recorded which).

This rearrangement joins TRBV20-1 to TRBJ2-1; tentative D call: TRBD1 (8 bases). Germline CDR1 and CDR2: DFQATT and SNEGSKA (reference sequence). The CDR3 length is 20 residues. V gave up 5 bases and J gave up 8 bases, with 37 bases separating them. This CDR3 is CSAARRGQGPLGGRRYEQFF. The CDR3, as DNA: TGCAGTGCTGCCCGTCGAGGACAGGGCCCCCTGGGCGGGAGACGATATGAGCAGTTCTTC.

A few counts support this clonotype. The CDR3 DNA follows: TGTGCCAGCAGCCAAAGCGGGGGGATACAGGGTAGGTATGGCTACACCTTC. Protein product: CASSQSGGIQGRYGYTF. V and J are TRBV4-2 and TRBJ1-2; D may be TRBD1 (6 bases). Looked up from germline, CDR1 is LGHNA and CDR2 is YNFKEQ. V lost 2 bases, J lost 5 bases, and 21 bases lay in between. The CDR3 totals 17 residues.

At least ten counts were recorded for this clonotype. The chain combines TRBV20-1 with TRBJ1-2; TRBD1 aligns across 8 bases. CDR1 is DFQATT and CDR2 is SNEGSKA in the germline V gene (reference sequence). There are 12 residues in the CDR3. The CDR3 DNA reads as TGCACCGCCGACAGGGGAGTCTATGGCTACACCTTC. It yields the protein CTADRGVYGYTF.

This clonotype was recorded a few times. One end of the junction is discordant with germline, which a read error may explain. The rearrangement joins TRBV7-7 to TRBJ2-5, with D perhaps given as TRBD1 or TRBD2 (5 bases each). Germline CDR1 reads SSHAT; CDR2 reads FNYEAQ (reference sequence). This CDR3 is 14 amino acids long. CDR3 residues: CVSTRVGPGETQYF. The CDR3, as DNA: TGTGTCAGCACCAGGGTGGGACCAGGAGAGACCCAGTACTTC.

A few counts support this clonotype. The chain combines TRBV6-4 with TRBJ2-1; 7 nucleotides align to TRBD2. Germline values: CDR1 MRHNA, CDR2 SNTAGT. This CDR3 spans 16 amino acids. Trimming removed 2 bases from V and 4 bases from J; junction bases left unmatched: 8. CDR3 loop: CASSDAASGTYNEQFF. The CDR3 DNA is TGTGCCAGCAGTGACGCTGCTAGCGGAACATACAATGAGCAGTTCTTC.

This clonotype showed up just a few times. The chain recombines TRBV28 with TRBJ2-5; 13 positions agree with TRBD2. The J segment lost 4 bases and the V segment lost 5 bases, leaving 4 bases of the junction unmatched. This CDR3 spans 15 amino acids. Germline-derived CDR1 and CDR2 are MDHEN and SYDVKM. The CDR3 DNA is TGTGCCAGCAGTACCGGGACTAGCGGGATAGAGACCCAGTACTTC. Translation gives CASSTGTSGIETQYF.

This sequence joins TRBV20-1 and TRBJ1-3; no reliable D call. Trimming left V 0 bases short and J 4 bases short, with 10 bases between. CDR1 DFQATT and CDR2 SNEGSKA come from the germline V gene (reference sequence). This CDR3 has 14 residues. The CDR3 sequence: CSAREGSWGNTIYF. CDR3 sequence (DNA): TGCAGTGCTAGAGAGGGGTCTTGGGGAAACACCATATATTTT.

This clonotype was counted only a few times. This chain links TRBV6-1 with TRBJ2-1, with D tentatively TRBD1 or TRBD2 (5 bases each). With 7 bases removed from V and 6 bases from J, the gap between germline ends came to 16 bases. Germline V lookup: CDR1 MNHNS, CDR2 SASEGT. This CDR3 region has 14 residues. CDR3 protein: CASTLVGTTNEQFF. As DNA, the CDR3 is TGTGCCAGCACCCTGGTGGGGACCACCAATGAGCAGTTCTTC.

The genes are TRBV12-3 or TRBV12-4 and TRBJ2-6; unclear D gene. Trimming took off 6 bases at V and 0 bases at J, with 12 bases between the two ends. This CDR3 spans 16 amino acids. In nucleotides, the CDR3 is TGTGCCAGCAGCGCAAGAGTTCTCTCTGGGGCCAACGTCCTGACTTTC. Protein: CASSARVLSGANVLTF.

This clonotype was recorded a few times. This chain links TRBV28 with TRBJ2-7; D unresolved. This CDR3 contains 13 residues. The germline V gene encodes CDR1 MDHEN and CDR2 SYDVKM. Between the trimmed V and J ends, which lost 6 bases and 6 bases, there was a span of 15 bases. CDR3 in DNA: TGTGCCAGCAGCCGGATAGGAGAATTCGAGCAGTACTTC. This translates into CASSRIGEFEQYF.

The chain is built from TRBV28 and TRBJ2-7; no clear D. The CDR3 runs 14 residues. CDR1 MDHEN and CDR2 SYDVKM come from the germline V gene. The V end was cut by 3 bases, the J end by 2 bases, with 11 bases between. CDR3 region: CASSFRHQPYEQYF. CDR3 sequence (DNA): TGTGCCAGCAGTTTCCGACACCAGCCCTACGAGCAGTACTTC.

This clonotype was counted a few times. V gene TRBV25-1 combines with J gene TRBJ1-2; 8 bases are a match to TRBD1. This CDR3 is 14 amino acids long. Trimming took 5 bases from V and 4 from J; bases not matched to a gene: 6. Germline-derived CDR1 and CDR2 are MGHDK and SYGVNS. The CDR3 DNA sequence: TGTGCCAGCAGTAGAACAGGGGGTGGCTATGGCTACACCTTC. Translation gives CASSRTGGGYGYTF.

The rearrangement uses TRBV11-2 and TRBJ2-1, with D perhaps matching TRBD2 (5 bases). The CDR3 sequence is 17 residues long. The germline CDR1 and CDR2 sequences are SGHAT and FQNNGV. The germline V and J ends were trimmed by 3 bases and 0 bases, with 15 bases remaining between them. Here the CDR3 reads CASSFRSGSSSYNEQFF. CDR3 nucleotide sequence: TGTGCCAGCAGCTTTCGCTCGGGGAGCAGCTCCTACAATGAGCAGTTCTTC.